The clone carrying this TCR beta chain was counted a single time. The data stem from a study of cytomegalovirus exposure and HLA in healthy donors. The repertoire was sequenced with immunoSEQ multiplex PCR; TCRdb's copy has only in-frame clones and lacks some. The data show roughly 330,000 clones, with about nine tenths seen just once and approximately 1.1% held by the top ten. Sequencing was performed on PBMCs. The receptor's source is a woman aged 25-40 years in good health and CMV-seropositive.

The CDR3 here is CASSYGMYQETQYF. The CDR3 DNA follows: TGTGCCAGCAGTTACGGCATGTACCAAGAGACCCAGTACTTC. V gene TRBV6-5 combines with J gene TRBJ2-5, with D hard to call. V lost 2 bases to trimming and J lost 0 bases, with 7 bases between them. CDR3 length: 14 amino acids. The germline CDR1 and CDR2 sequences are MNHEY and SVGAGI.